The 2 T cell receptor beta chains reported below all come from one sample, sequenced in a study of T cells in narcolepsy. Here immunoSEQ multiplex PCR was the method, and the copy in TCRdb shows in-frame clones only, minus some. Of approximately 32,000 clones in the sample, around four fifths were seen once. Sequenced sample: CD45RA- memory CD4+ T cells from PBMCs. Source of these receptors: a human donor with narcolepsy.

The V and J genes are TRBV7-9 and TRBJ1-2, with a weak D call TRBD1 (5 bases). Between the trimmed V and J ends, which lost 5 bases and 6 bases, there was a span of 19 bases. This CDR3 is 15 amino acids long. Germline V gene sequence: CDR1 SEHNR, CDR2 FQNEAQ (reference sequence). CDR3 sequence: CASSRGGKLDHGYTF. DNA of the CDR3: TGTGCCAGCAGCCGCGGGGGGAAGCTGGACCATGGCTACACCTTC.

The V and J genes are TRBV6-1 and TRBJ1-5; D is undetermined. The CDR3 is made up of 17 amino acids. Germline V gene data show CDR1 as MNHNS and CDR2 as SASEGT. V was trimmed by 2 bases and J by 2 bases, leaving 16 bases between them. CDR3 DNA: TGTGCCAGCAGTGAAAGATACGGACGGGGTGGCAATCAGCCCCAGCATTTT. Its protein product is CASSERYGRGGNQPQHF.